What follows are 29 T cell receptor beta chains derived from one specimen sequenced in a study of OX40 agonist ivuxolimab in advanced cancers. Measured with immunoSEQ multiplex PCR; TCRdb has only the in-frame clones, and not every one. Of some 65,000 clones listed, more than 75% are singletons. The sample was CD4+ or CD8+ T cells sorted from blood, taken in a trial of the OX40 agonist ivuxolimab. The receptors originated from an adult with an advanced solid tumor such as melanoma, head and neck, liver or kidney cancer.

The chain combines TRBV7-8 with TRBJ2-7, with D tentatively TRBD2 (6 bases). This CDR3 has 14 residues. The V and J ends lost 10 bases and 0 bases respectively, with 16 bases between them. Germline V gene lookup returns CDR1 SGHVS and CDR2 FQNEAQ. The CDR3, as DNA: TGTGCCACCTCGGGGGTTGGTGGCTCCTACGAGCAGTACTTC. Encoded protein: CATSGVGGSYEQYF.

The chain recombines TRBV29-1 with TRBJ2-5, with TRBD2 matching over 8 bases. The CDR3 covers 15 residues. The V and J ends lost 7 bases and 6 bases, in that order; junction bases with no gene match: 16. CDR1 is SQVTM and CDR2 is ANQGSEA in the germline V gene. CDR3 residues: CSARRASGSAKTQYF. The CDR3 DNA follows: TGCAGCGCCCGGCGGGCTAGCGGGTCCGCAAAGACCCAGTACTTC.

The gene calls are TRBV27 and TRBJ1-5; D uncertain. This CDR3 spans 13 amino acids. Germline-derived CDR1 and CDR2 are MNHEY and SMNVEV (reference sequence). The V end lost 5 bases, the J end lost 11 bases, and 16 bases lay between the germline ends. In DNA, the CDR3 is TGTGCCAGCAGTCCCCGGGAAGATCGGGCCCAGCATTTT. This translates into CASSPREDRAQHF.

The chain carries TRBV19 and TRBJ1-5, with 9 bases fitting TRBD1. After removal of 5 bases from V and 7 bases from J, the junction contained 9 bases not matched to a gene. Germline V gene sequence: CDR1 LNHDA, CDR2 SQIVND (reference sequence). The CDR3 runs 15 residues. The CDR3 region has the DNA TGTGCCAGTAGTTCGTTTGGACAGGGGAGGCAGCCCCAGCATTTT. The encoded protein is CASSSFGQGRQPQHF.

The chain uses TRBV7-7 and TRBJ2-5, with 10 positions matching TRBD1. V lost 4 bases, J lost 5 bases, and 4 bases stayed unmatched. CDR3 length equals 14 residues. Germline CDR1 reads SSHAT; CDR2 reads FNYEAQ (reference sequence). The CDR3 reads CASSSDRGSETQYF. DNA of the CDR3: TGTGCCAGCAGCTCGGACAGGGGGAGTGAGACCCAGTACTTC.

The chain carries TRBV4-2 and TRBJ2-1; no definite D call. The CDR3 loop spans 13 amino acids. V was shortened by 4 bases and J by 7 bases, with 11 bases between the two germline ends. Germline-derived CDR1 and CDR2 are LGHNA and YNFKEQ. This chain's CDR3 is CASSLPKQNEQFF. The CDR3 DNA sequence: TGTGCCAGCAGCCTACCGAAACAGAATGAGCAGTTCTTC.

The chain links TRBV5-1 to TRBJ1-4; D gene uncertain. CDR3 size: 15 residues. CDR1 and CDR2 from the germline V gene are SGHRS and YFSETQ. Trimming removed 2 bases from V and 8 bases from J, with 16 bases in between. The CDR3 sequence is CASSFGSPMGEKLFF. The CDR3 coding sequence is TGCGCCAGCAGCTTTGGGTCCCCCATGGGGGAAAAACTGTTTTTT.

V is TRBV7-8 and J is TRBJ2-1; 7 nucleotides match TRBD2. The CDR3 is made up of 16 amino acids. Germline assignment: CDR1 SGHVS and CDR2 FQNEAQ. J was trimmed by 4 bases and V by 7 bases; bases with no gene match: 13. CDR3 loop: CASTPGTREGYNEQFF. In DNA, the CDR3 is TGTGCCAGCACTCCCGGTACAAGGGAGGGGTACAATGAGCAGTTCTTC.

This clone was recorded once. This rearrangement joins TRBV4-3 to TRBJ2-3; no reliable D call. CDR3 length: 14 amino acids. V was clipped by 1 base and J by 2 bases, with 7 bases between them. Germline-derived CDR1 and CDR2 are LGHNA and YSLEER. The CDR3: CASSQGRSTDTQYF. DNA for the CDR3: TGCGCCAGCAGCCAAGGGAGATCCACAGATACGCAGTATTTT.

This sequence joins TRBV2 and TRBJ2-3, with D perhaps TRBD2 (5 bases). Per the germline V gene, CDR1 is SNHLY and CDR2 is FYNNEI. This CDR3 has 12 amino acids. The ends were cut back, 6 bases at V and 6 bases at J, with 10 bases in the middle. CDR3 bases: TGTGCCAGCAGGGCACTAGTCGATACGCAGTATTTT. Protein product: CASRALVDTQYF.

The chain combines TRBV11-2 with TRBJ2-7; D not certain. V lost 2 bases and J lost 3, with 14 bases in between. CDR3 length: 15 amino acids. CDR1 and CDR2 (germline): SGHAT, FQNNGV. The CDR3 loop is CASSLRLTRSYEQYF. The CDR3 nucleotides are TGTGCCAGCAGCTTACGTCTGACTCGCAGCTACGAGCAGTACTTC. Based on the CDR3 plus reference TRBV11-2 and TRBJ2-7, the full variable domain is EAGVAQSPRYKIIEKRQSVAFWCNPISGHATLYWYQQILGQGPKLLIQFQNNGVVDDSQLPKDRFSAERLKGVDSTLKIQPAKLEDSAVYLCASSLRLTRSYEQYFGPGTRLTVT.

This clone was recorded a few times. This rearrangement joins TRBV10-1 to TRBJ2-7; D may be TRBD2 (6 bases). This CDR3 has 12 amino acids. V was shortened by 0 bases and J by 10 bases, with 10 bases between the two germline ends. CDR1 WNHNN and CDR2 SYGVQD come from the germline V gene (reference sequence). CDR3 region: CASSESSGVQYF. The CDR3 coding sequence is TGCGCCAGCAGTGAGTCTAGCGGCGTCCAGTACTTC.

The V and J genes are TRBV19 and TRBJ1-5; D gene unclear. With 8 bases removed from V and 2 bases from J, the gap between germline ends came to 13 bases. The CDR3 is 14 residues long. Germline V gene lookup returns CDR1 LNHDA and CDR2 SQIVND (reference sequence). The CDR3 spells CASLESSGNQPQHF. The CDR3 DNA sequence: TGTGCCAGTCTAGAGTCATCGGGCAATCAGCCCCAGCATTTT.

In DNA form, the CDR3 reads TGTGCCAGCAGTAAAACAGCCGAAGAGACCCAGTACTTC. It codes for CASSKTAEETQYF. The V call is TRBV7-3, the J call TRBJ2-5; the D is unclear. This CDR3 comprises 13 residues. Germline lookup yields CDR1 SGHTA and CDR2 FQGTGA. Trimming pared 6 bases from V and 3 bases from J, leaving 11 bases between.

CDR3 amino acids: CASSQSVTGAYEQYF. CDR3 bases: TGCGCCAGCAGCCAATCGGTCACAGGGGCCTACGAGCAGTACTTC. The V and J genes are TRBV4-3 and TRBJ2-7; 7 bases agree with TRBD1. This CDR3 is 15 amino acids long. Losses at the gene ends were 2 bases for V and 2 bases for J; bases not matched to a gene: 6. Germline V gene lookup returns CDR1 LGHNA and CDR2 YSLEER.

The DNA of the CDR3 is TGTGCCAGCAGTTCCCTGGGGGGGGACAGTTCACCCCTCCACTTT. This encodes CASSSLGGDSSPLHF. The V call is TRBV25-1, the J call TRBJ1-6; 7 positions match TRBD1. V lost 5 bases and J lost 9; bases outside the gene matches: 10. CDR1 and CDR2 from the germline V gene are MGHDK and SYGVNS. The CDR3 loop spans 15 amino acids.

V and J are TRBV7-2 and TRBJ1-1; TRBD1 might be the D (6 bases). The CDR3 contains 16 residues. Trimming took off 0 bases at V and 5 bases at J, with 16 bases between the two ends. Germline assignment: CDR1 SGHTA and CDR2 FQGNSA. Here the CDR3 reads CASSLAGAGAGTEAFF. Here the CDR3 DNA reads TGTGCCAGCAGCTTAGCGGGGGCGGGGGCTGGGACTGAAGCTTTCTTT. The entire variable domain, with the rest obtained from reference TRBV7-2 and TRBJ1-1, is as follows: GAGVSQSPSNKVTEKGKDVELRCDPISGHTALYWYRQSLGQGLEFLIYFQGNSAPDKSGLPSDRFSAERTGGSVSTLTIQRTQQEDSAVYLCASSLAGAGAGTEAFFGQGTRLTVV.

This chain connects TRBV5-4 to TRBJ1-1; D is undetermined. The CDR3 length is 14 residues. Germline loops: CDR1 SGHNT, CDR2 YYREEE (reference sequence). The ends were cut back, 0 bases at V and 0 bases at J, with 6 bases in the middle. CDR3 residues: CASSLGNLNTEAFF. The CDR3 DNA reads as TGTGCCAGCAGCTTGGGCAACTTGAACACTGAAGCTTTCTTT.

This clone has a single count. Additional DNA sequences in this sample encode the identical CDR3. The V call is TRBV4-3, the J call TRBJ1-4; 9 bases map to TRBD1. The germline gives CDR1 LGHNA, CDR2 YSLEER. This CDR3 contains 15 residues. Losses at the gene ends were 0 bases for V and 6 bases for J; bases not matched to a gene: 2. The CDR3 region is CASSQEGQGHEKLFF. CDR3 DNA: TGCGCCAGCAGCCAAGAGGGACAGGGCCATGAAAAACTGTTTTTT.

This clone has just one count. The chain recombines TRBV10-3 with TRBJ2-2; 12 positions match TRBD1. V gave up 10 bases and J gave up 7 bases; unmatched junction bases: 7. Germline-derived CDR1 and CDR2 are ENHRY and SYGVKD. This CDR3 has 14 residues. CDR3 DNA: TGTGCCACGGCGGGACAGGGGGCCGACGGGGAGCTGTTTTTT. Translation gives CATAGQGADGELFF.

This clone was seen only a few times. The V call is TRBV19, the J call TRBJ1-5, with D possibly matching TRBD1 (6 bases). V was pared by 1 base and J by 2 bases, with 12 bases between. Germline V gene data show CDR1 as LNHDA and CDR2 as SQIVND (reference sequence). CDR3 length: 16 residues. CDR3 bases: TGTGCCAGTAGTATAGCGGGGGCGGGGGGCAATCAGCCCCAGCATTTT. Protein sequence: CASSIAGAGGNQPQHF.

The chain joins TRBV14 to TRBJ1-2; a possible D gene is TRBD1 (5 bases). This CDR3 has 16 residues. The ends were cut back, 1 base at V and 2 bases at J, with 14 bases in the middle. Germline CDR1 SGHDN, CDR2 FVKESK. CDR3 protein: CASSQVPNGGNYGYTF. CDR3 DNA: TGTGCCAGCAGCCAAGTGCCGAATGGGGGAAACTATGGCTACACCTTC.

J is TRBJ2-1 and V is TRBV15, with D possibly being TRBD1 (6 bases). Germline V gene sequence: CDR1 LNHNV, CDR2 YYDKDF (reference sequence). This CDR3 has 16 residues. The V end was cut by 0 bases, the J end by 3 bases, with 12 bases between. CDR3 in amino acids: CATSRDRGTGYNEQFF. DNA of the CDR3: TGTGCCACCAGCAGAGATAGGGGGACCGGCTACAATGAGCAGTTCTTC.

The CDR3 region is CASSSLTGGPYEQYF. The CDR3, as DNA: TGCGCCAGCAGCTCACTTACAGGGGGGCCCTACGAGCAGTACTTC. The rearrangement links TRBV5-1 to TRBJ2-7; 8 bases are shared with TRBD1. Germline V gives CDR1 SGHRS, CDR2 YFSETQ. V lost 3 bases to trimming and J lost 2 bases; unmatched junction nucleotides: 7. This CDR3 has 15 residues.

This sequence joins TRBV4-1 and TRBJ1-4, with D possibly matching TRBD1 (5 bases). Germline CDR1 MGHRA, CDR2 YSYEKL. The CDR3 extends over 15 amino acids. The germline V and J ends were trimmed by 0 bases and 10 bases, with 15 bases remaining between them. DNA for the CDR3: TGCGCCAGCAGCCAAGAGGGCTTCCAGGGAGGAAAACTGTTTTTT. Its translation: CASSQEGFQGGKLFF.

V is TRBV6-6 and J is TRBJ2-3, with 7 bases that match TRBD2. Germline assignment: CDR1 MNHNY and CDR2 SVGAGI (reference sequence). There are 14 residues in the CDR3. The CDR3 is CAGGRAGGTDTQYF. The CDR3 DNA is TGTGCTGGCGGTAGGGCGGGGGGCACAGATACGCAGTATTTT.

J is TRBJ2-2 and V is TRBV19, with 8 bases identical to TRBD2. V trimming: 0 bases; J trimming: 8 bases; junction bases outside the gene matches: 8. There are 16 residues in the CDR3. The V gene's germline CDR1 is LNHDA and CDR2 SQIVND (reference sequence). CDR3 protein: CASSIDRGGLVGELFF. The CDR3 region has the DNA TGTGCCAGTAGTATAGATCGCGGGGGGCTAGTTGGGGAGCTGTTTTTT.

J is TRBJ1-1 and V is TRBV9; D uncertain. Germline CDR1 is SGDLS and CDR2 is YYNGEE. This CDR3 has 14 residues. Trimming shortened V by 3 bases and J by 4 bases, and 13 bases separated the two germline ends. CDR3 DNA: TGTGCCAGCAGCGCCCATAAGCTGGGCACTGAAGCTTTCTTT. As protein: CASSAHKLGTEAFF.

The rearrangement links TRBV4-1 to TRBJ1-1; D is unresolved. The CDR3 has 14 amino acids. Germline V CDR1 and CDR2: MGHRA, YSYEKL. V lost 6 bases and J 0 bases, leaving 11 bases between the germline ends. CDR3 residues: CASRGVTVNTEAFF. CDR3 coding DNA: TGCGCCAGCAGGGGCGTCACAGTGAACACTGAAGCTTTCTTT.